The clone carrying this T cell receptor (beta chain) was counted ten times or more. From the reads, TCRdb called clonotypes with MiXCR, one entry per CDR3 protein. This table holds approximately 50,000 distinct CDR3 sequences, 5.5% to 8% found once. This specimen belongs to a study of patients with pleural tuberculosis. V was clipped by 0 bases and J by 3 bases, with 17 bases between them. The CDR3 consists of 17 residues. CDR1 and CDR2 from the germline V gene are SGHDN and FVKESK. This receptor was taken from a human donor with pleural tuberculosis. V gene TRBV14 combines with J gene TRBJ1-1; the D gene is possibly TRBD1 (6 bases). CDR3: CASSQDPAGASYTEAFF. The CDR3 nucleotides read TGTGCCAGCAGCCAAGATCCGGCAGGGGCTTCTTACACTGAAGCTTTCTTT.